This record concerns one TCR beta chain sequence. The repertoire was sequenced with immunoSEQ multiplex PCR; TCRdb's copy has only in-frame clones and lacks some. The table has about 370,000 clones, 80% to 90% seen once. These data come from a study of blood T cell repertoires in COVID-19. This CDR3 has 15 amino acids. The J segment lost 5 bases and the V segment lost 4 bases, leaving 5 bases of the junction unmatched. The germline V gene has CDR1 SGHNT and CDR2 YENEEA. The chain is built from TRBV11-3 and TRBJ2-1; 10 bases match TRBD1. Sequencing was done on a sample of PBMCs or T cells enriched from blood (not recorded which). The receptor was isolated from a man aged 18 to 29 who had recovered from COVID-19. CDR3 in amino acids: CASSWAGTGDNEQFF. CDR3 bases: TGTGCCAGCAGCTGGGCCGGGACAGGGGACAATGAGCAGTTCTTC.